The 28 T cell receptor beta chains listed next were all sequenced from one sample in a study of T cells in narcolepsy. Method: immunoSEQ multiplex PCR; TCRdb's copy keeps in-frame clones and lacks some. The sample has about 37,000 clones; 65% to 85% are singletons. What was sequenced was memory (CD45RA-) CD4+ T cells from blood. The receptors come from a human donor in good health.

The chain is built from TRBV5-1 and TRBJ2-7, with 9 bases fitting TRBD2. The CDR3 is 15 residues long. Germline CDR1 and CDR2: SGHRS and YFSETQ. V trimming: 0 bases; J trimming: 4 bases; junction bases outside the gene matches: 5. The CDR3 nucleotides are TGCGCCAGCAGCTTGGACGGGACTAGCCTGTACGAGCAGTACTTC. The encoded protein is CASSLDGTSLYEQYF.

The CDR3 loop reads CASSFDSPGIQQYF. The DNA for the CDR3 is TGTGCCAGCAGCTTCGACTCCCCTGGCATACAGCAGTATTTT. J is TRBJ2-3 and V is TRBV7-9, with D unresolved. This CDR3 spans 14 amino acids. The germline gives CDR1 SEHNR, CDR2 FQNEAQ (reference sequence). V gave up 3 bases and J gave up 11 bases, with 18 bases separating them.

The table lists this clone with a few counts. The chain recombines TRBV29-1 with TRBJ2-3; D perhaps matches TRBD1 (6 bases). Between the trimmed V and J ends, which lost 8 bases and 2 bases, there was a span of 11 bases. The CDR3 totals 12 residues. Germline CDR1 and CDR2: SQVTM and ANQGSEA. CDR3 region: CSFNRVTDTQYF. The CDR3 nucleotides read TGCAGCTTCAACAGGGTCACAGATACGCAGTATTTT.

In DNA, the CDR3 is TGTGCCAGCAGCGTAGATAGGTTGGGGACCCGAGATACGCAGTATTTT. Protein: CASSVDRLGTRDTQYF. The chain recombines TRBV9 with TRBJ2-3; D assignment may be TRBD1 or TRBD2 (5 bases each). This CDR3 contains 16 residues. The V and J ends lost 0 bases and 5 bases respectively, with 16 bases between them. Germline-derived CDR1 and CDR2 are SGDLS and YYNGEE.

The chain couples TRBV5-4 to TRBJ2-7; tentatively, D is TRBD1 (6 bases). Trimming shortened V by 3 bases and J by 5 bases, and 18 bases separated the two germline ends. Germline CDR1 and CDR2: SGHNT and YYREEE (reference sequence). The length of the CDR3 is 15 residues. The CDR3 sequence is CASSSTGIGRHEQYF. The CDR3 nucleotides read TGTGCCAGCAGCTCGACAGGCATAGGCAGGCACGAGCAGTACTTC.

The chain uses TRBV4-2 and TRBJ2-7; 10 bases line up with TRBD1. Trimming took 0 bases from V and 2 from J; bases not matched to a gene: 4. This CDR3 contains 16 residues. Germline V CDR1 and CDR2: LGHNA, YNFKEQ. The chain's CDR3 is CASSQDPGQGAYEQYF. As DNA, the CDR3 is TGTGCCAGCAGCCAAGATCCTGGACAGGGGGCCTACGAGCAGTACTTC.

This chain uses TRBV5-5 with TRBJ2-1, with 7 nucleotides matching TRBD2. V lost 3 bases and J lost 7; bases outside the gene matches: 10. The CDR3 extends over 15 amino acids. Per germline, CDR1 SGHKS and CDR2 YYEKEE (reference sequence). DNA of the CDR3: TGTGCCAGCAGCTCAGAACGGGACTATGCGAATGAGCAGTTCTTC. This sequence encodes CASSSERDYANEQFF.

V gene TRBV6-5 combines with J gene TRBJ2-5; D is possibly TRBD1 or TRBD2 (5 bases each). Judging by the DNA end, TRBJ2-7 fits better; the J call may be wrong. Germline V gene lookup returns CDR1 MNHEY and CDR2 SVGAGI. This CDR3 has 15 residues. This chain's CDR3 is CASSYSAGSSYEQYF. The CDR3 DNA follows: TGTGCCAGCAGTTACTCGGCAGGGAGCTCCTACGAGCAGTACTTC.

This chain links TRBV18 with TRBJ1-4; tentatively, D is TRBD1 (6 bases). Germline values: CDR1 KGHSH, CDR2 LQKENI. The CDR3 has 15 amino acids. V lost 0 bases, J lost 7 bases, and 12 bases lay in between. The CDR3, as DNA: TGTGCCAGCTCACCACCGGGGGCGGCGGGTGAAAAACTGTTTTTT. This encodes CASSPPGAAGEKLFF.

V is TRBV18 and J is TRBJ2-1; unclear D gene. Trimming took off 0 bases at V and 12 bases at J, with 12 bases between the two ends. Germline V gene data show CDR1 as KGHSH and CDR2 as LQKENI. CDR3 size: 13 residues. For the CDR3, the DNA is TGTGCCAGCTCACCACCTGGAGTTTCGGGGCAGTTCTTC. Translation: CASSPPGVSGQFF. The entire variable domain, with the rest obtained from reference TRBV18 and TRBJ2-1, is as follows: NAGVMQNPRHLVRRRGQEARLRCSPMKGHSHVYWYRQLPEEGLKFMVYLQKENIIDESGMPKERFSAEFPKEGPSILRIQQVVRGDSAAYFCASSPPGVSGQFFGPGTRLTVL.

This clone appeared a few times. The CDR3 here is CASSKEMGSAGQLGTSPYTKGFF. Written as DNA, the CDR3 is TGTGCCAGCAGCAAAGAGATGGGCAGCGCGGGCCAGCTGGGGACTAGTCCGTACACGAAGGGGTTCTTC. This chain connects TRBV21-1 to TRBJ2-1; no check of the table's D call, TRBD2, against the DNA was made. TRBV21-1 is designated a pseudogene. CDR3 length: 23 amino acids.

The CDR3 bases are TGTGCCAGCAGCAGACAGTCGGCGAGCTCCTATAATTCACCCCTCCACTTT. Encoded protein: CASSRQSASSYNSPLHF. This sequence joins TRBV7-8 and TRBJ1-6; D is perhaps TRBD1 (5 bases). The CDR3 spans 17 residues. CDR1 is SGHVS and CDR2 is FQNEAQ in the germline V gene. V lost 5 bases and J lost 0, with 14 bases in between.

V and J are TRBV28 and TRBJ1-4, with D uncertain. The CDR3 covers 16 residues. Between the trimmed V and J ends, which lost 5 bases and 4 bases, there was a span of 17 bases. Germline lookup yields CDR1 MDHEN and CDR2 SYDVKM. The CDR3 nucleotides are TGTGCCAGCAGTCTACCCCAGCCGTTTAGTAATGAAAAACTGTTTTTT. The encoded protein is CASSLPQPFSNEKLFF.

V usage is TRBV7-9 and J usage is TRBJ2-5; D is possibly TRBD1 or TRBD2 (5 bases each). CDR3 length equals 14 residues. V lost 5 bases, J lost 3 bases, and 13 bases lay in between. The V gene's germline CDR1 is SEHNR and CDR2 FQNEAQ (reference sequence). CDR3 nucleotide sequence: TGTGCCAGCAGCAATTTCAGGGACGAAGAGACCCAGTACTTC. It yields the protein CASSNFRDEETQYF. The whole variable domain, remainder taken from reference TRBV7-9 and TRBJ2-5, is DTGVSQNPRHKITKRGQNVTFRCDPISEHNRLYWYRQTLGQGPEFLTYFQNEAQLEKSRLLSDRFSAERPKGSFSTLEIQRTEQGDSAMYLCASSNFRDEETQYFGPGTRLLVL.

This clone was seen a few times. The V and J genes are TRBV4-1 and TRBJ2-2; D not certain. V shed 1 base and J shed 6 bases, with 15 bases lying between them. Germline V gene data show CDR1 as MGHRA and CDR2 as YSYEKL. This CDR3 has 16 amino acids. The DNA of the CDR3 is TGCGCCAGCAGCCAAGTCCCTCAAGCATTGCCCGGGGAGCTGTTTTTT. This sequence encodes CASSQVPQALPGELFF.

J is TRBJ1-2 and V is TRBV18; possible D gene TRBD1, 5 bases. The length of the CDR3 is 14 residues. Trimming took 3 bases from V and 5 from J, leaving 13 bases between them. CDR1 and CDR2 from the germline V gene are KGHSH and LQKENI. The CDR3 loop is CASSPSPGDYGYTF. Here the CDR3 DNA reads TGTGCCAGCTCACCTTCCCCGGGGGATTATGGCTACACCTTC.

The chain is built from TRBV15 and TRBJ1-2, with a tentative D call TRBD1 (5 bases). V was clipped by 0 bases and J by 8 bases, with 13 bases between them. The CDR3 has 14 residues. Germline V lookup: CDR1 LNHNV, CDR2 YYDKDF (reference sequence). CDR3 coding DNA: TGTGCCACCAGCAGAGATCGGCACCAGGGCGGCTACACCTTC. This translates into CATSRDRHQGGYTF.

This rearrangement joins TRBV21-1 to TRBJ2-3. TRBV21-1 corresponds to a pseudogene. The CDR3 has 14 amino acids. The DNA for the CDR3 is TGTGCCAGCAGCAAATGGGCGGGCACAGATACGCAGTATTTT. Translated, it gives CASSKWAGTDTQYF.

The chain joins TRBV5-6 to TRBJ1-4, with D maybe TRBD1 (6 bases). CDR3 size: 14 residues. V was clipped by 0 bases and J by 7 bases, with 10 bases between them. CDR1 is SGHDT and CDR2 is YYEEEE in the germline V gene. CDR3 bases: TGTGCCAGCAGCTTGGACAGGGTGGGTGAAAAACTGTTTTTT. Translating gives CASSLDRVGEKLFF.

Concerning this clone: The final CDR3 position lacks the conserved phenylalanine or tryptophan, pointing to a likely read error. The CDR3 protein is CASSTGENIQYL. CDR3 bases: TGCGCCAGCAGTACAGGGGAGAACATTCAGTACCTC. This chain uses TRBV5-1 with TRBJ2-4; TRBD1 agrees at 7 bases. Per the germline V gene, CDR1 is SGHRS and CDR2 is YFSETQ. This CDR3 is built from 12 residues. V lost 5 bases to trimming and J lost 7 bases; unmatched junction nucleotides: 3.

This sequence joins TRBV18 and TRBJ2-7, with a tentative D call TRBD1 (6 bases). The V end lost 6 bases, the J end lost 3 bases, and 15 bases lay between the germline ends. The length of the CDR3 is 14 residues. Germline V gives CDR1 KGHSH, CDR2 LQKENI. CDR3: CASSVTRQVYEQYF. The DNA for the CDR3 is TGTGCCAGCTCCGTAACTAGACAGGTCTACGAGCAGTACTTC.

The rearrangement uses TRBV7-2 and TRBJ2-3; D ambiguous. The length of the CDR3 is 15 residues. Germline CDR1 is SGHTA and CDR2 is FQGNSA. V gave up 0 bases and J gave up 0 bases, with 7 bases separating them. This chain's CDR3 is CASSLAGTSTDTQYF. In DNA form, the CDR3 reads TGTGCCAGCAGCTTAGCAGGTACCAGCACAGATACGCAGTATTTT.

The chain couples TRBV5-4 to TRBJ2-7, with 11 bases identical to TRBD2. CDR3 length: 15 amino acids. Germline V lookup: CDR1 SGHNT, CDR2 YYREEE (reference sequence). V lost 2 bases to trimming and J lost 4 bases; unmatched junction nucleotides: 5. CDR3 DNA: TGTGCCAGCAGCTTTGACCTAGCGGGGGGATACGAGCAGTACTTC. This sequence encodes CASSFDLAGGYEQYF.

J is TRBJ2-7 and V is TRBV10-2; D tentatively fits TRBD1 or TRBD2 (5 bases each). V was cut by 3 bases and J by 3 bases, with 15 bases left in between. This CDR3 has 15 amino acids. CDR1 and CDR2 (germline): WSHSY, SAAADI. The CDR3 region is CASSEPGRVDYEQYF. The CDR3 DNA reads as TGCGCCAGCAGTGAACCGGGGCGGGTTGACTACGAGCAGTACTTC.

This clone was seen only a few times. The CDR3 nucleotides read TGCAGCCCAACAGGGGAGACCCAGTACTTC. It encodes CSPTGETQYF. This rearrangement joins TRBV20-1 to TRBJ2-5, with D possibly being TRBD1 (6 bases). The CDR3 is 10 amino acids. CDR1 and CDR2 from the germline V gene are DFQATT and SNEGSKA (reference sequence).

The chain links TRBV9 to TRBJ1-2; possible D gene TRBD1, 6 bases. The germline V and J ends were trimmed by 0 bases and 1 base, with 13 bases remaining between them. This CDR3 is built from 16 residues. Germline CDR1 SGDLS, CDR2 YYNGEE. DNA of the CDR3: TGTGCCAGCAGCGTAGGATGGGGGGCTTTTAACTATGGCTACACCTTC. It is translated as CASSVGWGAFNYGYTF.

The J gene is TRBJ2-1, the V gene TRBV19, with a weak D call TRBD2 (5 bases). In germline, CDR1 is LNHDA, CDR2 SQIVND (reference sequence). The V end was cut by 1 base, the J end by 5 bases, with 15 bases between. The CDR3 totals 16 residues. The CDR3 DNA reads as TGTGCCAGTAGTATAGCGGGTAGGGTAGCGAACAATGAGCAGTTCTTC. It is translated as CASSIAGRVANNEQFF.

This chain uses TRBV7-9 with TRBJ2-5; possible D gene TRBD2, 5 bases. Germline lookup yields CDR1 SEHNR and CDR2 FQNEAQ (reference sequence). There are 16 residues in the CDR3. V lost 5 bases and J lost 2, with 18 bases in between. The CDR3 DNA reads TGTGCCAGCAGCAAGACTCTGGACTTAACGCAAGAGACCCAGTACTTC. Translating it yields CASSKTLDLTQETQYF.